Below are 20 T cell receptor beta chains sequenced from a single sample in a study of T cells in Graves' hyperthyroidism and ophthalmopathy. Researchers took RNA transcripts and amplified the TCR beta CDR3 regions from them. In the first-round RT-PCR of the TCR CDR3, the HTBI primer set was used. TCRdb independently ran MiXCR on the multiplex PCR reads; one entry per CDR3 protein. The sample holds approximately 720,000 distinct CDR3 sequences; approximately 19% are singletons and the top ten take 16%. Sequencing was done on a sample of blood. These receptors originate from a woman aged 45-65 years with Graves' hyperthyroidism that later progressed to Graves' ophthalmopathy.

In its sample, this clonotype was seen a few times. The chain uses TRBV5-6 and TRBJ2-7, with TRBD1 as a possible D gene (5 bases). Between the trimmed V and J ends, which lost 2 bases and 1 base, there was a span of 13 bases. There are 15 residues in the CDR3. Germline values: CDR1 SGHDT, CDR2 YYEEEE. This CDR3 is CASSFQQAFSYEQYF. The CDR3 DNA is TGTGCCAGCAGCTTTCAACAGGCTTTTTCCTACGAGCAGTACTTC.

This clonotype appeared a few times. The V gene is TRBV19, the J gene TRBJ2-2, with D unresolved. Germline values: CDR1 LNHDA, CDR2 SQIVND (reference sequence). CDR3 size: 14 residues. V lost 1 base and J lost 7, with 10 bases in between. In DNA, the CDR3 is TGTGCCAGTAGTATAGGGCAGGCGATCGGGGAGCTGTTTTTT. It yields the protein CASSIGQAIGELFF. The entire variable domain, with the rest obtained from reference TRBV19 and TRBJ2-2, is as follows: DGGITQSPKYLFRKEGQNVTLSCEQNLNHDAMYWYRQDPGQGLRLIYYSQIVNDFQKGDIAEGYSVSREKKESFPLTVTSAQKNPTAFYLCASSIGQAIGELFFGEGSRLTVL.

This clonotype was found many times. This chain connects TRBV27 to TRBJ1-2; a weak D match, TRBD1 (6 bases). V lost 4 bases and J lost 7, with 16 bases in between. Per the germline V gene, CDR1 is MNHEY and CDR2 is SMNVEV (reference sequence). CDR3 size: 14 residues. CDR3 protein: CASSSGAILGGYTF. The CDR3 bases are TGTGCCAGCAGTTCGGGGGCCATCCTCGGTGGCTACACCTTC.

The CDR3 protein is CASSARGPLGELFF. In nucleotides, the CDR3 is TGTGCCAGCAGCGCCCGCGGCCCCCTGGGGGAGCTGTTTTTT. The chain uses TRBV3-1 and TRBJ2-2; D call uncertain. Trimming removed 5 bases at V and 8 bases at J, with 15 bases between. Germline values: CDR1 LGHDT, CDR2 YNNKEL (reference sequence). This CDR3 comprises 14 residues.

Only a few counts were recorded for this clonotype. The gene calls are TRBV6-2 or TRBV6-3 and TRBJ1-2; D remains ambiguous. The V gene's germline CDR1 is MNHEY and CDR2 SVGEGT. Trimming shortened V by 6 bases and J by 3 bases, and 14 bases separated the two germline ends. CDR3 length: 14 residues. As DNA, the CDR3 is TGTGCCAGCAGGGACGACGGCTCTTACTATGGCTACACCTTC. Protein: CASRDDGSYYGYTF.

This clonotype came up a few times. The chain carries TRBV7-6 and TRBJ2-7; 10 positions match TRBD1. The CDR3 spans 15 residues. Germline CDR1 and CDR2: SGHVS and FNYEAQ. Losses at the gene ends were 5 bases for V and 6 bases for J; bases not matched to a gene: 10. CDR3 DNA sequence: TGTGCCAGCAGCATCCGGGACAGGGGAGGCCTCGAGCAGTACTTC. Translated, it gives CASSIRDRGGLEQYF.

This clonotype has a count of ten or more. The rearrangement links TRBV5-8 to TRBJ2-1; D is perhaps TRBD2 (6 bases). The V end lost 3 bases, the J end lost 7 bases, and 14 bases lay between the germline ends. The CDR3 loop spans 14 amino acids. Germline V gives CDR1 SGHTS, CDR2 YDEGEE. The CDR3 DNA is TGTGCCAGCAGCTGGTTCGGGGGAATTAATGAGCAGTTCTTC. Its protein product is CASSWFGGINEQFF. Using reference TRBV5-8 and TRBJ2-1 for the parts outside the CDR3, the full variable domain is EAGVTQSPTHLIKTRGQQATLRCSPISGHTSVYWYQQALGLGLQFLLWYDEGEERNRGNFPPRFSGRQFPNYSSELNVNALELEDSALYLCASSWFGGINEQFFGPGTRLTVL.

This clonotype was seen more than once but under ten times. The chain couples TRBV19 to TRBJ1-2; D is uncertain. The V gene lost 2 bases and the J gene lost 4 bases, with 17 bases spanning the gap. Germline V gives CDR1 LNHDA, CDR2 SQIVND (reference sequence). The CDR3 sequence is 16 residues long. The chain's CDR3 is CASSISRAHDGYGYTF. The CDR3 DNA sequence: TGTGCCAGTAGTATAAGTCGGGCCCACGATGGCTATGGCTACACCTTC.

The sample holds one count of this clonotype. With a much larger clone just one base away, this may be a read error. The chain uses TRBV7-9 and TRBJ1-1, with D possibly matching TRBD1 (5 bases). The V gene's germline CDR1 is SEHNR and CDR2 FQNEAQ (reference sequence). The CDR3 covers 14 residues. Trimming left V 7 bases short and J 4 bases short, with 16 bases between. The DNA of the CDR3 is TGTGCCAGCACCGACGGGGGGAGGACCACTGAAGCTTTCTTT. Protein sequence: CASTDGGRTTEAFF.

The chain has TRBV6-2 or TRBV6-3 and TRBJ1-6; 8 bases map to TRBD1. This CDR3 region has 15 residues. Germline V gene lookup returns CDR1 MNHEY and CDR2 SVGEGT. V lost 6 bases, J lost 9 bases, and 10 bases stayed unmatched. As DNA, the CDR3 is TGTGCCAGCAGACCACAGGGGGTCGTTAGTTCACCCCTCCACTTT. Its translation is CASRPQGVVSSPLHF.

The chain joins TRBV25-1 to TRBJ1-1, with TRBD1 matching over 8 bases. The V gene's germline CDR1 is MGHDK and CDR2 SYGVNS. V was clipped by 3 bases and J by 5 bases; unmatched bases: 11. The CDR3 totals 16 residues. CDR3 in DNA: TGTGCCAGCAGTGACCCCCCCGGAACAGGGGGGACTGAAGCTTTCTTT. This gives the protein CASSDPPGTGGTEAFF. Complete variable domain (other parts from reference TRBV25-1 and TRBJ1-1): EADIYQTPRYLVIGTGKKITLECSQTMGHDKMYWYQQDPGMELHLIHYSYGVNSTEKGDLSSESTVSRIRTEHFPLTLESARPSHTSQYLCASSDPPGTGGTEAFFGQGTRLTVV.

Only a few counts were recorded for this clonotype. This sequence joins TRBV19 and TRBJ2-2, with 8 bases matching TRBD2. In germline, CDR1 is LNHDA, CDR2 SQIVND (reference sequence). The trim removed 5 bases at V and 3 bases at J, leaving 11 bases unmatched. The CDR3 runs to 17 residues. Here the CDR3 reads CASSPNRRGAYTGELFF. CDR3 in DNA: TGTGCCAGTAGTCCTAACCGGCGGGGGGCCTACACCGGGGAGCTGTTTTTT. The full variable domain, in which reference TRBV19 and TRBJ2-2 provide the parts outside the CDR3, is DGGITQSPKYLFRKEGQNVTLSCEQNLNHDAMYWYRQDPGQGLRLIYYSQIVNDFQKGDIAEGYSVSREKKESFPLTVTSAQKNPTAFYLCASSPNRRGAYTGELFFGEGSRLTVL.

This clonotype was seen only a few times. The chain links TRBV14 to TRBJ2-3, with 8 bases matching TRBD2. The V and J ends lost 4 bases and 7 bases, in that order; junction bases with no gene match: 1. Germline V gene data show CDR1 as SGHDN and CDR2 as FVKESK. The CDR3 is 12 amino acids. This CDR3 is CASSPGGNTQYF. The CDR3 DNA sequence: TGTGCCAGCAGCCCGGGGGGGAATACGCAGTATTTT.

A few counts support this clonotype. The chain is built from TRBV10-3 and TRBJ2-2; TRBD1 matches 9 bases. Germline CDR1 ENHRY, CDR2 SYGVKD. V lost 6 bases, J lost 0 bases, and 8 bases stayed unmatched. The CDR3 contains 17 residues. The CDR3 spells CAISLGTGIANTGELFF. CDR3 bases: TGTGCCATCAGCCTGGGGACAGGGATTGCGAACACCGGGGAGCTGTTTTTT.

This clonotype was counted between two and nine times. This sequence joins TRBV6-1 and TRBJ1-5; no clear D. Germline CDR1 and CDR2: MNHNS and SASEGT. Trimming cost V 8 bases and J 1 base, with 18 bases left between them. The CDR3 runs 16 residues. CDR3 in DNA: TGTGCCAGCGACGATAAGATAACACGGAGCAATCAGCCCCAGCATTTT. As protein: CASDDKITRSNQPQHF.

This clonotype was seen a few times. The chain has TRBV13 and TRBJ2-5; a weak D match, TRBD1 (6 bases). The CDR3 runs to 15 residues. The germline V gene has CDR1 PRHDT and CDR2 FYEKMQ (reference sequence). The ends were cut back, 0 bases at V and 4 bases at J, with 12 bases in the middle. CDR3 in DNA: TGTGCCAGCAGCTTAGGCAGGGGCCGAGGAGAGACCCAGTACTTC. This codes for CASSLGRGRGETQYF.

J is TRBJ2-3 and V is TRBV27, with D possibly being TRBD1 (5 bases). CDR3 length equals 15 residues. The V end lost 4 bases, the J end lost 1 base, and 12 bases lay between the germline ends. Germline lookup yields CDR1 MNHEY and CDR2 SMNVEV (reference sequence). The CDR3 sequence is CASSSILQGTDTQYF. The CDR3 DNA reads TGTGCCAGCAGTTCGATCCTACAGGGCACAGATACGCAGTATTTT.

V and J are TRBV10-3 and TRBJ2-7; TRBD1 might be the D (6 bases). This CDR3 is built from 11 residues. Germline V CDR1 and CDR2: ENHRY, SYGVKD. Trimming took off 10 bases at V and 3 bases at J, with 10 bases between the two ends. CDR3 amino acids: CATRTVYEQYF. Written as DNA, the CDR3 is TGTGCCACGAGGACAGTCTACGAGCAGTACTTC.

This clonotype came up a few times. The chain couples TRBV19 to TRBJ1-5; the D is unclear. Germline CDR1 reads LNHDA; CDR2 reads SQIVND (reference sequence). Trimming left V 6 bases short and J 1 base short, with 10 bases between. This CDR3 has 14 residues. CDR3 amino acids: CASSGSGSNQPQHF. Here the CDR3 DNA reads TGTGCCAGTAGCGGTTCTGGGAGCAATCAGCCCCAGCATTTT.

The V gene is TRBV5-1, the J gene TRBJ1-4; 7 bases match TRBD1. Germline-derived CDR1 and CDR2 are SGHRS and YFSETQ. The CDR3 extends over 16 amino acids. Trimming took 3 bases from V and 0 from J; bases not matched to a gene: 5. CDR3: CASSWGGQPTNEKLFF. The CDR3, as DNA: TGCGCCAGCAGCTGGGGGGGACAGCCAACTAATGAAAAACTGTTTTTT.